The present entry profiles one T cell receptor (beta chain) with its context. Its antigen remains undetermined. There are no base qualities to consult, and no much larger clone falls within one base. The Quick-DNA Microprep Kit was used to extract genomic DNA from the sorted cells. TCRbeta DNA was amplified with the immunoSEQ hsTCRbeta kit following the manufacturer's protocol. An Illumina MiSeq instrument was used to sequence the TCRbeta libraries. The authors' pipeline ran thus. After out-of-frame sequences were removed, 2.4 million or so distinct TCRbeta sequences remained, averaging around 67,000 per individual. Each individual was scored using the number of some 150 previously reported CMV-associated TCRbeta sequences that the individual carried and the total number of productive distinct TCRbeta sequences. A beta-binomial model was reimplemented in Python, and scikit-learn random forests with default parameters were trained on data from the US cohort. Classifier performance on the Belgian cohort was summarized as median AUC with percentile confidence intervals over 10,000 bootstrap iterations. The immuneACCESS repertoire file appears here via TCRdb, limited to in-frame rearrangements. These files lack a portion of the clones; in checked studies, under half of the deficit traces to unresolved V genes, and the cause of the others is not known. V and J calls and clone size follow that table, whereas D and trimming were derived from the DNA. Here the sample has 75,000 to 90,000 clones; approximately 80% occur a single time. About 0.72% of the sample comes from the top ten.

This record belongs to a study of memory CD4+ T cells and cytomegalovirus serostatus (dated by TCRdb to between 2017 and 2020). Looking at the study overall: A total of some 35 healthy Belgian adults, of whom 9 were CMV seropositive and approximately 24 were CMV seronegative, were included in the cohort. To replicate a published TCR-based CMV serostatus classifier, the study sequenced CD4+ memory TCRbeta repertoires from a Belgian cohort whose cytomegalovirus serostatus was known.

Overall study results and their limits: On the Belgian cohort, the classifier built on the original framework reached a median bootstrapped AUC of nearly 0.96, with a 95% CI of 0.76-1.00. For CMV serostatus prediction, a median bootstrapped AUC of about 0.94 was reached with the original framework, and a median bootstrapped AUC of about 0.89 was reached with a US-trained random forest. Only CD4+CD45RO+ memory cells were sequenced, unlike the original study, which covered naive and memory CD4+ and CD8+ populations. Of under 200 previously reported CMV-associated TCRbeta sequences, about 62 appeared in the CD4+ memory repertoires, each in one to five individuals. The results were read as suggesting that the CMV-associated TCR signature is, for the most part, present in the CD4+ memory repertoire.

A FACSAria II was used to sort memory CD4+ T cells, defined as single viable CD3+CD4+CD8-CD45RO+ cells. CMV serostatus was determined using a Roche Elecsys assay that detects serum IgG against CMV pp150, pp28, p38 and p52. Following thawing, total CD4+ T cells were enriched through positive selection using CD4 magnetic microbeads. The samples came from a different study that was designed specifically to examine the CD4+ T cell memory repertoire. Peripheral blood mononuclear cells were isolated and cryopreserved according to standard operating procedures, and serum was kept at -80 degrees C. CD3-PerCP (BW264/56), CD4-APC (RPA-T4), CD45RO-PE (UCHT1) and CD8-Pacific Orange (3B5) antibodies were used for staining, and non-viable cells were excluded with Sytox blue. Sequenced material: memory CD4+ T cells from blood. The TCR sequence derives from an adult in good health and CMV-seronegative.

The CDR3 region: CASSYGTLNTEAFF. The DNA is as follows: TGTGCCAGCAGTTATGGGACACTGAACACTGAAGCTTTCTTT. The chain links TRBV6-6 with TRBJ1-1, with TRBD1 as a weak D call on 6 bases. Per the germline V gene (reference sequence), MNHNY is the CDR1 and SVGAGI is the CDR2. V was cut back by 3 bases and J by 0 bases, leaving a gap of 8 bases between them. Including cysteine and phenylalanine, the CDR3 has 14 amino acids. Only the CDR3 region is kept as DNA, spanning 42 bases read in frame from base 1.